The 11 T cell receptor beta chains below come from one sample, sequenced in a study of high-grade serous ovarian cancer treatment subgroups. Using immunoSEQ multiplex PCR, the repertoire was profiled, and TCRdb retains in-frame clones only, with some absent. The profile shows around 30,000 clones, 84% of them singletons. Tumor tissue was taken before any definitive surgery or chemotherapy was given. The sample taken for sequencing was tumor tissue. These receptors were obtained from a human donor with high-grade serous ovarian cancer.

The chain couples TRBV18 to TRBJ2-2; a possible D gene is TRBD1 (6 bases). Germline CDR1 is KGHSH and CDR2 is LQKENI. This CDR3 comprises 15 residues. Trimming shortened V by 4 bases and J by 4 bases, and 13 bases separated the two germline ends. This CDR3 reads CASSQTTGSTGELFF. In nucleotides, the CDR3 is TGTGCCAGCTCACAAACCACAGGGTCCACCGGGGAGCTGTTTTTT.

The V gene is TRBV5-4, the J gene TRBJ1-6, with D maybe TRBD1 (5 bases). The CDR3 covers 15 residues. Germline assignment: CDR1 SGHNT and CDR2 YYREEE (reference sequence). V lost 0 bases and J lost 7, with 11 bases in between. CDR3 amino acids: CASSLGGMGNSPLHF. As DNA, the CDR3 is TGTGCCAGCAGCTTGGGGGGCATGGGGAATTCACCCCTCCACTTT.

The chain combines TRBV5-1 with TRBJ1-6, with 7 bases fitting TRBD1. Germline V gene data show CDR1 as SGHRS and CDR2 as YFSETQ. J gave up 3 bases and V 2 bases, and 5 bases lay outside the gene matches. The CDR3 length is 16 residues. The chain's CDR3 is CASSFAGTDYNSPLHF. DNA of the CDR3: TGCGCCAGCAGCTTCGCCGGGACAGACTATAATTCACCCCTCCACTTT.

This chain joins TRBV19 and TRBJ2-1, with 10 bases lining up with TRBD2. V lost 5 bases to trimming and J lost 4 bases; unmatched junction nucleotides: 5. Germline V gene sequence: CDR1 LNHDA, CDR2 SQIVND (reference sequence). The CDR3 has 15 residues. The CDR3 loop is CASSDGAGGYNEQFF. The CDR3 DNA follows: TGTGCCAGTAGTGATGGAGCGGGAGGGTACAATGAGCAGTTCTTC.

The chain combines TRBV14 with TRBJ2-2; 9 bases are shared with TRBD2. CDR3 size: 16 residues. The germline V gene encodes CDR1 SGHDN and CDR2 FVKESK. J gave up 5 bases and V 0 bases, and 4 bases lay outside the gene matches. The CDR3 reads CASSQDLGLATGELFF. In nucleotides, the CDR3 is TGTGCCAGCAGCCAAGATCTAGGACTAGCGACCGGGGAGCTGTTTTTT.

This clone was observed once. The V gene is TRBV6-6, the J gene TRBJ1-1, with 7 bases matching TRBD1. V lost 2 bases, J lost 6 bases, and 9 bases stayed unmatched. Looked up from germline, CDR1 is MNHNY and CDR2 is SVGAGI (reference sequence). CDR3 length: 15 residues. The CDR3 DNA reads as TGTGCCAGCAGTTACCCCCCAGACAGGGTACCTGAAGCTTTCTTT. Protein sequence: CASSYPPDRVPEAFF.

The J gene is TRBJ2-7, the V gene TRBV5-1, with 13 bases that match TRBD2. Per germline, CDR1 SGHRS and CDR2 YFSETQ. The CDR3 has 15 amino acids. Losses at the gene ends were 4 bases for V and 2 bases for J; bases not matched to a gene: 3. The CDR3 DNA is TGCGCCAGCAGCACCGGACTAGCGGGAGCCTACGAGCAGTACTTC. Translation: CASSTGLAGAYEQYF.

The chain uses TRBV27 and TRBJ2-1, with 13 bases matching TRBD2. With 5 bases clipped from V and 6 bases from J, the junction kept 7 bases outside the gene matches. The CDR3 is 16 amino acids. Germline loops: CDR1 MNHEY, CDR2 SMNVEV (reference sequence). Here the CDR3 reads CASSHRTSGRFNEQFF. DNA for the CDR3: TGTGCCAGCAGTCACCGGACTAGCGGGAGATTCAATGAGCAGTTCTTC.

The chain links TRBV19 to TRBJ2-1, with 9 bases that match TRBD2. V shed 1 base and J 9 bases; nucleotides not matched to a gene: 1. From germline, CDR1 is LNHDA and CDR2 SQIVND (reference sequence). The CDR3 extends over 13 amino acids. CDR3 region: CASSIARGGEQFF. The CDR3 coding sequence is TGTGCCAGTAGTATAGCGCGGGGGGGTGAGCAGTTCTTC.

This chain joins TRBV6-1 and TRBJ2-5, with unresolved D. TRBJ2-7 explains the end of the DNA better; the J call may be wrong. The CDR3 runs to 13 residues. Germline lookup yields CDR1 MNHNS and CDR2 SASEGT. The CDR3 sequence: CASSDGSTYEQYF. CDR3 coding DNA: TGTGCCAGCAGTGACGGTTCTACCTACGAGCAGTACTTC.

This chain connects TRBV19 to TRBJ1-1, with a possible D match to TRBD1 (5 bases). Germline V gene lookup returns CDR1 LNHDA and CDR2 SQIVND (reference sequence). V lost 2 bases to trimming and J lost 7 bases, with 17 bases between them. This CDR3 has 15 amino acids. CDR3 protein: CASSIRGVGTLEAFF. The DNA of the CDR3 is TGTGCCAGTAGTATAAGAGGGGTAGGGACTCTTGAAGCTTTCTTT.